The rows below give T cell receptor beta chains drawn from one sample of a study of cytomegalovirus exposure and HLA in healthy donors. The table came from immunoSEQ multiplex PCR; TCRdb's copy has only in-frame clones and leaves some out. The profile covers about 140,000 clones, with approximately 84% appearing a single time and around 10% taken by the ten largest. The sequenced material came from PBMCs. The receptors stem from a woman aged 55 to 70 in good health and CMV-seropositive. Each CDR3 is given with its conserved first and last residue. A D gene is named only where the DNA matches it firmly. Only some rows state a clone size, as once, few, many or a class for expanded clones.

>16|.|TRBV30|TRBD2|TRBJ2-1
TGTGCCTGGAGTGTAAACCGGGAGGGCCGTAGGAGTGAGCAGTTCTTC
CAWSVNREGRRSEQFF
>14|once|TRBV7-3|TRBD2|TRBJ2-7
TGTGCCAGCAGCTTAGCGGGGGAATTATACGAGCAGTACTTC
CASSLAGELYEQYF
>14|.|TRBV29-1|TRBD1|TRBJ1-2
TGCAGCGTTGAAGTAGGGGGCGGAATCTATGGCTACACCTTC
CSVEVGGGIYGYTF
>17|.|TRBV4-3|TRBD2|TRBJ2-1
TGCGCCAGCAGCCAAGAACCTCTAGCGGGATGGTGTAATGAGCAGTTCTTC
CASSQEPLAGWCNEQFF
>17|.|TRBV7-3|TRBD2|TRBJ2-2
TGTGCCAGCAGCTTAGACGGACTAGCGGGAGTGGGCGGGGAGCTGTTTTTT
CASSLDGLAGVGGELFF
>9|.|TRBV10-3|.|TRBJ1-1
TGTGCCAAGGGGCCTGAAGCTTTCTTT
CAKGPEAFF
>17|.|TRBV28|TRBD1|TRBJ1-1
TGTGCCAGCAGTTTATACGGGGACAGAGGACAGAACACTGAAGCTTTCTTT
CASSLYGDRGQNTEAFF
>15|.|TRBV4-2|.|TRBJ1-4
TGTGCCAGCAGCCAAGAAGGCAGGAGGGGCGAAAAACTGTTTTTT
CASSQEGRRGEKLFF
>13|.|TRBV11-3|.|TRBJ2-1
TGTGCCAGCAGCTCCTGGGCCAACAATGAGCAGTTCTTC
CASSSWANNEQFF
>12|.|TRBV19|.|TRBJ2-7
TGTGCCAGTAGTGGAGACTCCTACGAGCAGTACTTC
CASSGDSYEQYF
>15|.|TRBV18|TRBD1|TRBJ2-5
TGTGCCAGCTCACCACCAGGCAGGGGGACAGAGACCCAGTACTTC
CASSPPGRGTETQYF
>13|.|TRBV5-6|.|TRBJ2-3
TGTGCCAGCAGCCCCTGGATCGGGGATACGCAGTATTTT
CASSPWIGDTQYF
>16|.|TRBV9|.|TRBJ2-7
TGTGCCAGCAGCGTAGATGGGGGGTTACCCCCCGACGAGCAGTACTTC
CASSVDGGLPPDEQYF
>13|.|TRBV19|.|TRBJ1-2
TGTGCCAGTAGTATTTCCGACAGCTCTGGCTACACCTTC
CASSISDSSGYTF
>15|.|TRBV11-2|.|TRBJ1-4
TGTGCCAGCAGCCCATGGGGGGGCGGTGGTGAAAAACTGTTTTTT
CASSPWGGGGEKLFF
>14|.|TRBV18|.|TRBJ2-7
TGTGCCAGCTCACCGGACCGGGGATGGCACGAGCAGTACTTC
CASSPDRGWHEQYF
>11|.|TRBV27|.|TRBJ2-3
TGTGCCAGCAGGGGCCAATATACGCAGTATTTT
CASRGQYTQYF
>15|.|TRBV30|.|TRBJ2-2
TGTGCCTGGAGTTTTACGACTGGTAACACCGGGGAGCTGTTTTTT
CAWSFTTGNTGELFF
>17|once|TRBV5-1|TRBD2|TRBJ2-3
TGCGCCAGCAGCTTGACTAGCGGGAGGGCCGGAGCAGATACGCAGTATTTT
CASSLTSGRAGADTQYF
>13|once|TRBV6-5|.|TRBJ1-5
TGTGCCAGCAGGCTCGGAGGGAATCAGCCCCAGCATTTT
CASRLGGNQPQHF
>16|.|TRBV7-9|TRBD1|TRBJ1-1
TGTGCCAGCAGCTTGGGGGACAGGTCAATGAACACTGAAGCTTTCTTT
CASSLGDRSMNTEAFF
>17|.|TRBV10-3|TRBD1|TRBJ2-6
TGTGCCATCAGTGCGGGGGACAGGGGGCTTGGGGCCAACGTCCTGACTTTC
CAISAGDRGLGANVLTF